This TCR beta chain emerged from a study of blood T cell repertoires in COVID-19. Study as a whole: Sites across the United States, Italy and Spain contributed samples from acute and convalescent COVID-19. In each case, the material was cDNA or gDNA derived from T cells, B-cell-depleted T cells, or PBMCs.

Study processing details: Nucleated cell number was recorded as an estimate derived from reference gene primer amplification. The table came from immunoSEQ multiplex PCR; TCRdb's copy has only in-frame clones and leaves some out. For V, J and clone size, that table is used; D and trimming come from the DNA. The table has around 200,000 clones, around nine tenths seen once; the top ten hold 6.2%. V was trimmed by 5 bases and J by 10 bases, leaving 18 bases between them. The CDR3 totals 13 residues. Germline V CDR1 and CDR2: SQVTM, ANQGSEA. The sample consisted of peripheral blood. The sequence derives from a man in his 60s who had recovered from COVID-19. The V and J genes are TRBV29-1 and TRBJ2-1, with a possible D match to TRBD2 (6 bases). The CDR3 loop is CSVKWRDPREQFF. The CDR3, as DNA: TGCAGCGTTAAATGGAGGGACCCTAGGGAGCAGTTCTTC.